Each of the 13 T cell receptor beta chains below was sequenced from the same sample in a study of naive and memory T cell subsets. The beta constant-region primer was an equimolar mix of two oligonucleotides covering TRBC1 and TRBC2. Nested alpha and beta constant-region primers with the SP2 primer drove four PCR rounds on ligated cDNA. TCRdb re-called the UMI-ligation and nested PCR reads with MiXCR, one entry per CDR3 protein. Of approximately 80,000 distinct CDR3 sequences listed, approximately 10% are singletons. Material: naive CD8+ T cells from blood. The receptors were gathered from a human donor in good health.

There are a few counts of this clonotype. The rearrangement uses TRBV7-8 and TRBJ2-1; D perhaps matches TRBD2 (6 bases). The CDR3 has 17 residues. Germline CDR1 reads SGHVS; CDR2 reads FQNEAQ. The V end was cut by 2 bases, the J end by 5 bases, with 19 bases between. CDR3 residues: CASSLRERASAHNEQFF. In DNA, the CDR3 is TGTGCCAGCAGCTTAAGGGAGCGGGCCTCCGCCCACAATGAGCAGTTCTTC. Based on the CDR3 plus reference TRBV7-8 and TRBJ2-1, the full variable domain is GAGVSQSPRYKVAKRGQDVALRCDPISGHVSLFWYQQALGQGPEFLTYFQNEAQLDKSGLPSDRFFAERPEGSVSTLKIQRTQQEDSAVYLCASSLRERASAHNEQFFGPGTRLTVL.

This clonotype was detected many times. The chain uses TRBV12-3 or TRBV12-4 and TRBJ2-3; 10 nucleotides agree with TRBD1. CDR3 length: 13 residues. V dropped 8 bases and J dropped 4; count of bases not matched to a gene: 3. The CDR3 region has the DNA TGTGCCAGCCGAGGACAGGGGGCAGATACGCAGTATTTT. Amino acids: CASRGQGADTQYF.

V usage is TRBV27 and J usage is TRBJ1-1; 7 nucleotides match TRBD1. CDR1 and CDR2 from the germline V gene are MNHEY and SMNVEV (reference sequence). V lost 6 bases to trimming and J lost 1 base; unmatched junction nucleotides: 8. This CDR3 contains 15 residues. The CDR3 here is CASRVEGGANTEAFF. The CDR3 region has the DNA TGTGCCAGCAGAGTTGAAGGGGGCGCGAACACTGAAGCTTTCTTT.

This clonotype was counted at least ten times. DNA of the CDR3: TGTGCCAGCAGCTTAGAGGCCCCCGTCAATTCACCCCTCCACTTT. This encodes CASSLEAPVNSPLHF. V usage is TRBV7-9 and J usage is TRBJ1-6, with D hard to call. The germline V gene encodes CDR1 SEHNR and CDR2 FQNEAQ (reference sequence). This CDR3 spans 15 amino acids. V lost 1 base, J lost 7 bases, and 11 bases lay in between.

The rearrangement joins TRBV5-8 to TRBJ1-6; no firm D call. Trimming removed 1 base from V and 7 bases from J, with 9 bases in between. This CDR3 spans 14 amino acids. Per the germline V gene, CDR1 is SGHTS and CDR2 is YDEGEE. In DNA form, the CDR3 reads TGTGCCAGCAGCTTGAGTCAGTGGAATTCACCCCTCCACTTT. Translation: CASSLSQWNSPLHF.

This clonotype has just a few counts. The gene calls are TRBV4-1 and TRBJ1-5, with no clear D. Deletions cut 1 base from V and 2 bases from J, with 12 bases between. In germline, CDR1 is MGHRA, CDR2 YSYEKL. CDR3 length equals 16 residues. Here the CDR3 DNA reads TGCGCCAGCAGCCAAGGAGTCAAGGGCGGCAATCAGCCCCAGCATTTT. This sequence encodes CASSQGVKGGNQPQHF.

This clonotype was detected a few times. V and J are TRBV6-1 and TRBJ2-3; a possible D gene is TRBD2 (6 bases). Trimming took 6 bases from V and 2 from J, leaving 27 bases between them. The CDR3 is 19 amino acids. CDR1 and CDR2 (germline): MNHNS, SASEGT. CDR3 loop: CASSSLLASERRDTDTQYF. The CDR3 DNA reads TGTGCCAGCAGCTCTTTACTAGCCTCCGAGCGAAGGGACACAGATACGCAGTATTTT.

V and J are TRBV29-1 and TRBJ2-1, with 10 nucleotides matching TRBD1. Germline V lookup: CDR1 SQVTM, CDR2 ANQGSEA. The CDR3 extends over 14 amino acids. V shed 3 bases, J shed 9 bases, and the junction held 8 bases outside the gene matches. The CDR3 DNA is TGCAGCGTTGAGGGGACAGGGGTTTCCTCTGAGCAGTTCTTC. Its translation: CSVEGTGVSSEQFF.

The chain joins TRBV14 to TRBJ2-5; D is undetermined. Looked up from germline, CDR1 is SGHDN and CDR2 is FVKESK. V lost 1 base to trimming and J lost 2 bases, with 5 bases between them. The CDR3 has 13 residues. CDR3 sequence (DNA): TGTGCCAGCAGCCAAGCGCAGCAAGAGACCCAGTACTTC. Translation gives CASSQAQQETQYF. Supplemented by reference TRBV14 and TRBJ2-5, the full variable domain reads EAGVTQFPSHSVIEKGQTVTLRCDPISGHDNLYWYRRVMGKEIKFLLHFVKESKQDESGMPNNRFLAERTGGTYSTLKVQPAELEDSGVYFCASSQAQQETQYFGPGTRLLVL.

This clonotype has a handful of counts. The genes are TRBV9 and TRBJ2-1; D may be TRBD1 (6 bases). This CDR3 is built from 14 residues. Germline assignment: CDR1 SGDLS and CDR2 YYNGEE. Trimming shortened V by 3 bases and J by 9 bases, and 16 bases separated the two germline ends. CDR3 sequence (DNA): TGTGCCAGCAGCGGCCGGGACATGGCCAGTGAGCAGTTCTTC. Amino acid sequence: CASSGRDMASEQFF.

The chain joins TRBV12-3 or TRBV12-4 to TRBJ1-2; D is possibly TRBD1 (6 bases). The ends were cut back, 3 bases at V and 5 bases at J, with 10 bases in the middle. The CDR3 sequence is 13 residues long. The CDR3 DNA is TGTGCCAGCAGTTTCGGACAGATTTATGGCTACACCTTC. This codes for CASSFGQIYGYTF.

This clonotype was counted many times. This chain links TRBV7-9 with TRBJ2-1; D is possibly TRBD1 (5 bases). The germline CDR1 and CDR2 sequences are SEHNR and FQNEAQ (reference sequence). The CDR3 contains 11 residues. The ends were cut back, 5 bases at V and 11 bases at J, with 10 bases in the middle. The CDR3 sequence is CASSNRQQQFF. Here the CDR3 DNA reads TGTGCCAGCAGCAACCGACAGCAGCAGTTCTTC.

This clonotype has ten or more counts. V and J are TRBV13 and TRBJ1-1; 9 nucleotides line up with TRBD1. The length of the CDR3 is 14 residues. V trimming: 5 bases; J trimming: 5 bases; junction bases outside the gene matches: 6. The germline V gene has CDR1 PRHDT and CDR2 FYEKMQ (reference sequence). As DNA, the CDR3 is TGTGCCAGCAGCACCTCAGACAGGGGGACTGAAGCTTTCTTT. Protein: CASSTSDRGTEAFF.